This T cell receptor (beta chain) was retrieved from a study of TIL therapy for anti-PD-1-resistant metastatic lung cancer. The overall study: Most patients had lung adenocarcinoma.

The immunoSEQ assay was v3. TCRdb's table, derived via immunoSEQ multiplex PCR, lists solely in-frame clones and lacks some. The sample shows about 46,000 clones, roughly 85% of them seen only once. The CDR3 has 16 amino acids. Documented time point: pre-treatment sample, taken before nivolumab and TIL therapy. Enrollment ran from October 2017 to January 2020. This chain links TRBV21-1 with TRBJ2-6; TRBD2 was called by the table and not checked on the DNA. TRBV21-1 constitutes a pseudogene. Sample: blood, taken at baseline. The source is a person aged 25 to 80 with non-small cell lung cancer. CDR3 sequence: CASSKERGTGANVLTF. The CDR3 coding sequence is TGTGCCAGCAGCAAAGAGCGGGGTACTGGGGCCAACGTCCTGACTTTC.